Listed below are T cell receptor beta chains from one sample, sequenced in a study of blood T cell repertoires in COVID-19. Generated by immunoSEQ multiplex PCR, the TCRdb table keeps only in-frame clones and is missing some. The sample contains fewer than 300,000 clones, about 89% of which appear only once. Sequenced material: PBMCs or T cells enriched from blood (not recorded which). These receptors came from a middle-aged man who had recovered from COVID-19. Each CDR3 is given with its conserved first and last residue. The order of the fields is J gene, CDR3 length, clone size, D gene, V gene, CDR3 protein, CDR3 DNA. A D gene is named only where the DNA matches it firmly. Rows may omit the clone size; those that give it use once, few, many or a size class.

TRBJ1-3 13 - - TRBV6-5 CASTTASGNTIYF TGTGCCAGCACAACAGCCTCTGGAAACACCATATATTTT
TRBJ1-3 14 - TRBD1 TRBV6-6 CASRGTDSGNTIYF TGTGCCAGCAGAGGGACAGACTCTGGAAACACCATATATTTT
TRBJ2-3 13 - - TRBV7-8 CASSLVPADTQYF TGTGCCAGCAGCTTAGTTCCTGCAGATACGCAGTATTTT
TRBJ2-7 13 - - TRBV24-1 CATSDFRGYEQYF TGTGCCACCAGTGATTTTCGGGGTTACGAGCAGTACTTC
TRBJ2-1 15 - TRBD2 TRBV6-5 CASSPGTSGYNEQFF TGTGCCAGCAGCCCCGGGACTAGCGGTTACAATGAGCAGTTCTTC
TRBJ1-2 13 once - TRBV29-1 CSVQTGFYYGYTF TGCAGCGTTCAGACAGGATTCTACTATGGCTACACCTTC
TRBJ1-2 13 - TRBD1 TRBV28 CARRQGFLSGYTF TGTGCCAGGAGACAGGGTTTTCTCTCAGGCTACACCTTC
TRBJ2-1 19 - TRBD1 TRBV9 CASSMTGTGTGLGYNEQFF TGTGCCAGCAGCATGACTGGAACCGGGACAGGGTTAGGTTACAATGAGCAGTTCTTC
TRBJ2-1 13 - TRBD2 TRBV4-3 CASSQLSGSRQFF TGCGCCAGCAGCCAACTTAGCGGGAGCAGGCAGTTCTTC
TRBJ2-7 15 - - TRBV19 CASSPRGYSSYEQYF TGTGCCAGTAGCCCTCGGGGTTACAGCTCCTACGAGCAGTACTTC
TRBJ2-5 14 - TRBD1 TRBV19 CASRSQGPGETQYF TGTGCCAGTAGATCACAGGGGCCGGGGGAGACCCAGTACTTC
TRBJ2-1 16 - - TRBV27 CASSLSQTRFANEQFF TGTGCCAGCAGTTTATCACAGACTAGGTTCGCCAATGAGCAGTTCTTC
TRBJ2-2 14 once TRBD2 TRBV7-9 CASSSQRESGELFF TGTGCCAGCAGCTCTCAGCGGGAGTCCGGGGAGCTGTTTTTT